This entry is about one T cell receptor beta chain. Its antigen has not been determined. Per-base quality was not reported, and no clone a single base away is much larger than it. The data were taken from a study of blood T cell repertoires in COVID-19 (dated by TCRdb to 2018 to 2021). For the wider study: Collaborator samples came from the United States, Italy and Spain and covered acute and convalescent phases of COVID-19. The material from the prospective study consisted of cDNA or gDNA derived from T cells, B-cell-depleted T cells, or PBMCs. Where available, HLA class I and class II types were taken from metadata supplied by the sample provider and were not determined by assay-based typing. The samples were drawn from the first 160 participants of the ongoing ImmuneRACE study and from 1,254 subjects provided by 6 global collaborators. The dataset comprised deeply sampled blood TCRbeta repertoires from subjects exposed to, actively infected with, or recovered from COVID-19. The sample metadata nearly always contained a de-identified subject ID, COVID-19 status, age in years and sex. The repertoires were released in a freely available public database intended as a resource for research on the immune response to SARS-CoV-2. On the study overall, not on this receptor specifically: How much clinical and demographic metadata was included differed by source and by participant, and the metadata was provided uncurated.

TCRbeta CDR3 regions were amplified from genomic DNA using the immunoSEQ Assay, a bias-controlled multiplex PCR. Regarding the original processing steps: The number of nucleated cells in each sample was estimated by amplification of reference gene primers within the assay. To quantify the absolute abundance of each unique TCRbeta CDR3 rearrangement, sequence reads were collapsed and filtered. For each sample, productive Simpson clonality was calculated by taking the square root of Simpson's diversity index across productive rearrangements. TCRdb obtained this table from immuneACCESS and retained in-frame rearrangements with V and J assigned. These tables miss some clones; where compared with another copy, unresolved V genes account for less than half of the shortfall, and the remainder is unexplained. V and J calls and clone size are copied from that table; D and trimming were computed from the DNA. This sample lists some 250,000 clones; about 83% were detected once. Jointly, the top ten make up approximately 13% of the sample.

CDR1 and CDR2 were assigned from the germline V gene as MNHEY and SVGAGI. The trim is 5 bases for V and 5 bases for J, with a gap of 15 bases between the germline ends. From the cysteine up to the phenylalanine, the CDR3 has a length of 14 residues. Of the read, only the CDR3 DNA is kept; its 42 bases are in frame from base 1. The collaborating institutions used their own protocols to collect whole blood in K2EDTA tubes. For TCRbeta analysis, collaborators shipped samples in one of three forms: frozen whole blood, isolated PBMCs, or DNA extracted from either of those sample types. The sequenced material came from peripheral blood. The source is a man at least 80 years old with acute or convalescent COVID-19. Recombination joined TRBV6-5 with TRBJ2-5; the D region possibly corresponds to TRBD1 (7 bases align). The DNA sequence is TGTGCCAGCAGTCCTCAGACAGGGAGGGAGACCCAGTACTTC. This is translated as CASSPQTGRETQYF.